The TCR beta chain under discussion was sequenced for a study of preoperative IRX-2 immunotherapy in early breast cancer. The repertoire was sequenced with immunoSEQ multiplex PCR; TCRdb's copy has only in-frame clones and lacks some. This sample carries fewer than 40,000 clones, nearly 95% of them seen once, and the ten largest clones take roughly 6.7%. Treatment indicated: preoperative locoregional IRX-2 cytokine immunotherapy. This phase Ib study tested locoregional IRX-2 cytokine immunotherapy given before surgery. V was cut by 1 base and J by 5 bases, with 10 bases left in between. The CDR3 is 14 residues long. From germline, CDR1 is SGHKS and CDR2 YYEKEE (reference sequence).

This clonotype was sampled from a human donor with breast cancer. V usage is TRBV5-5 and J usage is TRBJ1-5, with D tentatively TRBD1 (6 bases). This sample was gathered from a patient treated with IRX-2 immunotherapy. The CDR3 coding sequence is TGTGCCAGCAGCTTGCCGGGGGGCTATCAGCCCCAGCATTTT. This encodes CASSLPGGYQPQHF. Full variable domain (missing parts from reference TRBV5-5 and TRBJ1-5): DAGVTQSPTHLIKTRGQQVTLRCSPISGHKSVSWYQQVLGQGPQFIFQYYEKEERGRGNFPDRFSARQFPNYSSELNVNALLLGDSALYLCASSLPGGYQPQHFGDGTRLSIL.